Listed here are 25 T cell receptor beta chains from one sample, sequenced in a study of Graves' ophthalmopathy and Graves' hyperthyroidism. RNA transcripts provided the template for amplifying TCR beta CDR3 regions. First-round RT-PCR relied on HTBI primers, and a second-round multiplex PCR came next. TCRdb itself ran the multiplex PCR reads through MiXCR, one entry per CDR3 protein. The repertoire holds 500,000 to 800,000 distinct CDR3 sequences, with over 40% as singletons. Sequenced sample: peripheral blood. These receptors originate from an adult man with Graves' ophthalmopathy.

The J gene is TRBJ2-7, the V gene TRBV9; 8 positions match TRBD1. This CDR3 is built from 14 residues. V trimming: 3 bases; J trimming: 5 bases; junction bases outside the gene matches: 7. Germline assignment: CDR1 SGDLS and CDR2 YYNGEE. In DNA, the CDR3 is TGTGCCAGCAGCGCCGGGACAGGAGACCACGAGCAGTACTTC. Protein product: CASSAGTGDHEQYF.

This clonotype was picked up a small number of times. J is TRBJ1-6 and V is TRBV5-8, with no clear D. This CDR3 contains 16 residues. V was trimmed by 1 base and J by 6 bases, leaving 14 bases between them. Germline values: CDR1 SGHTS, CDR2 YDEGEE. The CDR3 DNA follows: TGTGCCAGCAGCTTGCTTGCGCCGGCTTCTAATTCACCCCTCCACTTT. Translating gives CASSLLAPASNSPLHF.

The genes are TRBV10-3 and TRBJ2-2; D is ambiguous. Deletions cut 10 bases from V and 2 bases from J, with 14 bases between. Germline V lookup: CDR1 ENHRY, CDR2 SYGVKD. The CDR3 contains 14 residues. CDR3 amino acids: CASRYTLNTGELFF. The CDR3 bases are TGTGCCAGCAGGTACACGCTTAACACCGGGGAGCTGTTTTTT.

The chain links TRBV2 to TRBJ1-4; perhaps TRBD1 as D (6 bases). CDR1 is SNHLY, CDR2 FYNNEI, per germline. V was clipped by 4 bases and J by 4 bases, with 7 bases between them. CDR3 length equals 13 residues. The CDR3 DNA sequence: TGTGCCAGCAGTGCAGGGGATAATGAAAAACTGTTTTTT. This translates into CASSAGDNEKLFF.

CDR3 nucleotides: TGTGCCAGCAGTGAACGGACAAGAGGTGAAAAACTGTTTTTT. Its translation is CASSERTRGEKLFF. The rearrangement joins TRBV2 to TRBJ1-4, with a weak D call TRBD1 (5 bases). The V gene lost 2 bases and the J gene lost 7 bases, with 11 bases spanning the gap. Looked up from germline, CDR1 is SNHLY and CDR2 is FYNNEI. The CDR3 sequence is 14 residues long.

This clonotype showed up many times. As DNA, the CDR3 is TGTGCCAGCCGAGTTGGCCTCCGCTCTTCTGTCCACGAGCAGTACTTC. Translated: CASRVGLRSSVHEQYF. The gene calls are TRBV11-2 and TRBJ2-7, with D uncertain. Germline V gene sequence: CDR1 SGHAT, CDR2 FQNNGV. V gave up 8 bases and J gave up 5 bases, with 25 bases separating them. This CDR3 has 16 residues.

In this sample, this clonotype turned up many times. The CDR3 is CASSEAGPYGYTF. In DNA, the CDR3 is TGTGCCAGCAGTGAAGCAGGGCCCTATGGCTACACCTTC. V is TRBV2 and J is TRBJ1-2; D not resolved. V gave up 0 bases and J gave up 4 bases, with 6 bases separating them. The CDR3 is 13 amino acids. Germline values: CDR1 SNHLY, CDR2 FYNNEI. Drawing the rest from reference TRBV2 and TRBJ1-2, the complete variable domain is EPEVTQTPSHQVTQMGQEVILRCVPISNHLYFYWYRQILGQKVEFLVSFYNNEISEKSEIFDDQFSVERPDGSNFTLKIRSTKLEDSAMYFCASSEAGPYGYTFGSGTRLTVV.

This clonotype occurred once. The chain recombines TRBV7-6 with TRBJ2-5; 8 bases map to TRBD2. The CDR3 spans 15 residues. Looked up from germline, CDR1 is SGHVS and CDR2 is FNYEAQ. V lost 2 bases to trimming and J lost 4 bases; unmatched junction nucleotides: 6. CDR3 residues: CASSLLSGGAETQYF. The CDR3 nucleotides are TGTGCCAGCAGCTTACTAAGCGGGGGCGCAGAGACCCAGTACTTC. Together with reference TRBV7-6 and TRBJ2-5, the CDR3 gives the full variable domain: GAGVSQSPRYKVTKRGQDVALRCDPISGHVSLYWYRQALGQGPEFLTYFNYEAQQDKSGLPNDRFSAERPEGSISTLTIQRTEQRDSAMYRCASSLLSGGAETQYFGPGTRLLVL.

This clonotype was picked up many times. DNA of the CDR3: TGTGCCAGCCGGGTCGGGGGGAACACTGAAGCTTTCTTT. It encodes CASRVGGNTEAFF. The rearrangement uses TRBV2 and TRBJ1-1; D is possibly TRBD1 (5 bases). The germline V gene encodes CDR1 SNHLY and CDR2 FYNNEI. With 8 bases removed from V and 1 base from J, the gap between germline ends came to 11 bases. This CDR3 spans 13 amino acids. Filled out from reference TRBV2 and TRBJ1-1, the complete variable domain reads EPEVTQTPSHQVTQMGQEVILRCVPISNHLYFYWYRQILGQKVEFLVSFYNNEISEKSEIFDDQFSVERPDGSNFTLKIRSTKLEDSAMYFCASRVGGNTEAFFGQGTRLTVV.

This clonotype was seen repeatedly, ten times or more. The chain employs TRBV10-3 and TRBJ2-5; D is possibly TRBD1 or TRBD2 (5 bases each). The CDR3 extends over 14 amino acids. The V end was cut by 0 bases, the J end by 5 bases, with 10 bases between. Germline V gives CDR1 ENHRY, CDR2 SYGVKD. CDR3 residues: CAISESGGAETQYF. In nucleotides, the CDR3 is TGTGCCATCAGTGAGTCTGGGGGAGCGGAGACCCAGTACTTC.

This clonotype was seen a handful of times. The chain carries TRBV6-5 and TRBJ1-1; 8 nucleotides line up with TRBD1. Germline V gives CDR1 MNHEY, CDR2 SVGAGI. Unmatched junction bases numbered 10, after V lost 4 bases and J lost 3 bases. The CDR3 length is 16 residues. The CDR3 DNA reads TGTGCCAGCAGTTCTCCACGGCAGGGGGCACACACTGAAGCTTTCTTT. Its protein is CASSSPRQGAHTEAFF.

The rearrangement uses TRBV7-9 and TRBJ1-1; tentative D call: TRBD1 (5 bases). Trimming took 5 bases from V and 5 from J, leaving 18 bases between them. The CDR3 sequence is 15 residues long. Looked up from germline, CDR1 is SEHNR and CDR2 is FQNEAQ (reference sequence). For the CDR3, the DNA is TGTGCCAGCAGCAGCAGGGTATCGATTAGAACTGAAGCTTTCTTT. This translates into CASSSRVSIRTEAFF.

To note about this clonotype: A much larger clonotype is one base distant, so this may be a read error. In this CDR3 the conserved last residue, phenylalanine or tryptophan, is missing, so a read error is likely. The rearrangement joins TRBV6-5 to TRBJ2-7, with TRBD2 matching over 11 bases. The CDR3 is 14 residues long. The ends lost 5 bases at V and 5 bases at J; junction bases unmatched: 5. The germline V gene has CDR1 MNHEY and CDR2 SVGAGI. CDR3 region: CASSVTSGSHEQYL. The CDR3, as DNA: TGTGCCAGCAGTGTCACTAGCGGGAGCCACGAGCAGTACCTC.

This clonotype appeared many times. V usage is TRBV2 and J usage is TRBJ1-2; D call uncertain. This CDR3 contains 8 residues. Trimming removed 7 bases at V and 6 bases at J, with 0 bases between. The germline gives CDR1 SNHLY, CDR2 FYNNEI. As DNA, the CDR3 is TGTGCCAGCAATGGCTACACCTTC. It yields the protein CASNGYTF.

Many counts were recorded for this clonotype. Compared with germline, one end of the junction differs, possibly owing to a read error. The rearrangement links TRBV7-9 to TRBJ1-1; TRBD1 aligns across 7 bases. The CDR3 is made up of 11 amino acids. Per germline, CDR1 SEHNR and CDR2 FQNEAQ (reference sequence). This chain's CDR3 is CASSLAGQASF. The CDR3 region has the DNA TGTGCCAGCAGCTTAGCCGGACAGGCGAGCTTT.

The chain uses TRBV5-1 and TRBJ1-1; 8 bases agree with TRBD1. This CDR3 has 14 residues. Losses at the gene ends were 4 bases for V and 4 bases for J; bases not matched to a gene: 6. Germline assignment: CDR1 SGHRS and CDR2 YFSETQ. CDR3 coding DNA: TGCGCCAGCAGCCCGGGACAGGCGAGCACTGAAGCTTTCTTT. This codes for CASSPGQASTEAFF.

This clonotype was recorded many times. The rearrangement joins TRBV15 to TRBJ1-5, with D maybe TRBD1 (6 bases). CDR1 LNHNV and CDR2 YYDKDF come from the germline V gene (reference sequence). CDR3 size: 15 residues. Deletions cut 3 bases from V and 2 bases from J, with 11 bases between. The CDR3 reads CATSRDSYGNQPQHF. CDR3 coding DNA: TGTGCCACCAGCAGGGACAGTTACGGCAATCAGCCCCAGCATTTT.

As regards this clonotype: Sequence at one end of the junction differs from germline and may be a read error. V usage is TRBV7-9 and J usage is TRBJ2-6, with D perhaps assigned TRBD1 or TRBD2 (8 bases each). The CDR3 spans 15 residues. The germline V gene encodes CDR1 SEHNR and CDR2 FQNEAQ (reference sequence). Here the CDR3 reads CASSLDRAGGNVLTF. The CDR3 DNA sequence: TGTGCCAGCAGCTTGGACAGGGCGGGGGGCAACGTCCTGACTTTC.

J is TRBJ1-4 and V is TRBV10-3; 7 bases align to TRBD1. The CDR3 loop spans 14 amino acids. V lost 6 bases, J lost 7 bases, and 8 bases stayed unmatched. CDR1 is ENHRY, CDR2 SYGVKD, per germline. The CDR3: CAIRRDRVGEKLFF. The CDR3, as DNA: TGTGCCATCAGGAGAGACAGGGTTGGTGAAAAACTGTTTTTT.

This clonotype came up a few times. The rearrangement links TRBV6-1 to TRBJ2-2, with D possibly TRBD1 on 6 matching bases. The CDR3 has 14 residues. V was pared by 8 bases and J by 1 base, with 11 bases between. The germline gives CDR1 MNHNS, CDR2 SASEGT. The CDR3 is CASLQGLNTGELFF. The DNA of the CDR3 is TGTGCCAGCCTCCAGGGGTTGAACACCGGGGAGCTGTTTTTT.

The chain recombines TRBV9 with TRBJ2-5; D ambiguous. The CDR3 length is 13 residues. Looked up from germline, CDR1 is SGDLS and CDR2 is YYNGEE. Trimming took 6 bases from V and 9 from J, leaving 18 bases between them. CDR3 bases: TGTGCCAGCACCCCCGGCAGCAATCAGCCCCAGTACTTC. Amino acids: CASTPGSNQPQYF.

V is TRBV2 and J is TRBJ2-7; 10 nucleotides align to TRBD1. Germline trimming cut 6 bases from V and 7 bases from J; bases unmatched to any gene: 9. The CDR3 has 14 residues. Looked up from germline, CDR1 is SNHLY and CDR2 is FYNNEI. The CDR3 DNA is TGTGCCAGCAGGCCCGGGACAGGGGAGGGTGAGCAGTACTTC. Protein product: CASRPGTGEGEQYF.

The gene calls are TRBV20-1 and TRBJ2-5; 8 positions match TRBD2. This CDR3 contains 14 residues. Trimming took 1 base from V and 2 from J; bases not matched to a gene: 3. Germline CDR1 DFQATT, CDR2 SNEGSKA (reference sequence). CDR3 sequence: CSARVAGRQETQYF. In DNA, the CDR3 is TGCAGTGCTAGAGTAGCGGGGAGGCAAGAGACCCAGTACTTC.

This clonotype was counted once. A much larger clone sits a single nucleotide away, making a read error possible. The chain has TRBV2 and TRBJ1-5; D uncertain. Looked up from germline, CDR1 is SNHLY and CDR2 is FYNNEI. The V gene lost 4 bases and the J gene lost 9 bases, with 10 bases spanning the gap. CDR3 size: 12 residues. The CDR3 DNA reads as TGTGCCAGCAGTGGGGTTGGTCGGCCCCAGCATTTT. As protein: CASSGVGRPQHF.

This clonotype was observed at least ten times. The gene calls are TRBV12-3 or TRBV12-4 and TRBJ1-6; tentatively, D is TRBD1 (5 bases). V was clipped by 4 bases and J by 8 bases, with 12 bases between them. The CDR3 is made up of 14 amino acids. CDR3 sequence reads: CASSSQGAYSPLHF. CDR3 DNA: TGTGCCAGCAGTTCTCAGGGCGCGTATTCACCCCTCCACTTT.